Each of the 30 T cell receptor beta chains below was sequenced from the same sample in a study of blood T cell repertoires in COVID-19. Data came from immunoSEQ multiplex PCR; TCRdb stores just in-frame clones and leaves some out. The sample holds about 62,000 clones, around 80% seen once. Sequencing was carried out using peripheral blood. The receptors derive from an elderly woman with active or convalescent COVID-19.

The chain combines TRBV5-6 with TRBJ1-2; a possible D gene is TRBD1 (5 bases). The CDR3 consists of 16 residues. Germline V gene lookup returns CDR1 SGHDT and CDR2 YYEEEE. With 5 bases removed from V and 4 bases from J, the gap between germline ends came to 21 bases. CDR3 protein: CASRPTDFPPLYGYTF. For the CDR3, the DNA is TGTGCCAGCAGGCCGACAGATTTTCCGCCCCTCTATGGCTACACCTTC. The full variable domain, its missing parts supplied by reference TRBV5-6 and TRBJ1-2, is DAGVTQSPTHLIKTRGQQVTLRCSPKSGHDTVSWYQQALGQGPQFIFQYYEEEERQRGNFPDRFSGHQFPNYSSELNVNALLLGDSALYLCASRPTDFPPLYGYTFGSGTRLTVV.

In its sample, this clone was seen a few times. Other DNA sequences in the same sample also yield this CDR3. The chain is built from TRBV2 and TRBJ2-3, with 12 bases aligning to TRBD1. This CDR3 has 14 amino acids. V shed 6 bases, J shed 5 bases, and the junction held 3 bases outside the gene matches. Germline CDR1 is SNHLY and CDR2 is FYNNEI. The CDR3 loop is CASSRDRGRDTQYF. DNA of the CDR3: TGTGCCAGCAGCCGGGACAGGGGGCGAGATACGCAGTATTTT. Variable domain in full (rest from reference TRBV2 and TRBJ2-3): EPEVTQTPSHQVTQMGQEVILRCVPISNHLYFYWYRQILGQKVEFLVSFYNNEISEKSEIFDDQFSVERPDGSNFTLKIRSTKLEDSAMYFCASSRDRGRDTQYFGPGTRLTVL.

Within the sample, this clone is medium-sized. This chain connects TRBV9 to TRBJ2-7; D call uncertain. CDR1 is SGDLS, CDR2 YYNGEE, per germline. Trimming shortened V by 3 bases and J by 3 bases, and 13 bases separated the two germline ends. This CDR3 spans 14 amino acids. CDR3 nucleotide sequence: TGTGCCAGCAGCGAGGCGAGTGAGGACTACGAGCAGTACTTC. It translates to CASSEASEDYEQYF.

A note on this clone: The germline gene is not matched at one end of the junction; a read error may be the cause. The chain recombines TRBV7-7 with TRBJ1-1, with 10 bases lining up with TRBD1. The CDR3 is 16 amino acids. Germline CDR1 SSHAT, CDR2 FNYEAQ (reference sequence). The chain's CDR3 is CASSPTGGASLTEAFF. DNA of the CDR3: TGTGCTAGCAGCCCGACAGGGGGCGCGAGTCTTACTGAAGCTTTCTTT. Using reference TRBV7-7 and TRBJ1-1 for the parts outside the CDR3, the full variable domain is GAGVSQSPRYKVTKRGQDVTLRCDPISSHATLYWYQQALGQGPEFLTYFNYEAQPDKSGLPSDRFSAERPEGSISTLTIQRTEQRDSAMYRCASSPTGGASLTEAFFGQGTRLTVV.

The rearrangement links TRBV6-5 to TRBJ1-5; 8 bases match TRBD1. The CDR3 totals 13 residues. J was trimmed by 4 bases and V by 6 bases; bases with no gene match: 2. CDR1 is MNHEY and CDR2 is SVGAGI in the germline V gene. CDR3 nucleotide sequence: TGTGCCAGCAGCCGGACAGGGAATCAGCCCCAGCATTTT. This gives the protein CASSRTGNQPQHF.

The rearrangement links TRBV18 to TRBJ2-7; 11 bases are a match to TRBD1. The V gene end was trimmed by 3 bases and the J gene end by 5 bases; junction bases not matched to a gene: 9. The CDR3 contains 16 residues. Germline V gene lookup returns CDR1 KGHSH and CDR2 LQKENI. CDR3 nucleotides: TGTGCCAGCTCACCTTTACCGGGACAGGGGGTTCACGAGCAGTACTTC. Translation gives CASSPLPGQGVHEQYF.

The chain carries TRBV7-6 and TRBJ1-5; 7 bases line up with TRBD1. Germline V CDR1 and CDR2: SGHVS, FNYEAQ. This CDR3 has 18 amino acids. The trim removed 5 bases at V and 3 bases at J, leaving 16 bases unmatched. CDR3 nucleotide sequence: TGTGCCAGCAGCCCAAGCGCCATCGGGCAGGGGGACAATCAGCCCCAGCATTTT. Amino acids: CASSPSAIGQGDNQPQHF.

This sequence joins TRBV6-6 and TRBJ1-1, with TRBD1 matching 7 bases. The V gene's germline CDR1 is MNHNY and CDR2 SVGAGI (reference sequence). Trimming took 6 bases from V and 1 from J; bases not matched to a gene: 5. The CDR3 runs to 14 residues. CDR3 protein: CASRPRTGNTEAFF. As DNA, the CDR3 is TGTGCCAGCAGACCGCGGACAGGGAACACTGAAGCTTTCTTT.

This chain joins TRBV7-6 and TRBJ2-2; 7 bases are shared with TRBD1. The V segment lost 5 bases and the J segment 0 bases; nucleotides outside the gene matches: 3. The CDR3 extends over 15 amino acids. Germline loops: CDR1 SGHVS, CDR2 FNYEAQ. The CDR3 region is CASSLGTANTGELFF. Here the CDR3 DNA reads TGTGCCAGCAGCCTAGGGACAGCGAACACCGGGGAGCTGTTTTTT.

The chain joins TRBV9 to TRBJ2-1; a possible D gene is TRBD1 (5 bases). This CDR3 comprises 13 residues. Germline CDR1 and CDR2: SGDLS and YYNGEE. V shed 2 bases and J shed 4 bases, with 7 bases lying between them. The CDR3 reads CASSVRQYNEQFF. DNA of the CDR3: TGTGCCAGCAGCGTGAGACAGTACAATGAGCAGTTCTTC.

V is TRBV29-1 and J is TRBJ1-1; TRBD1 is a possible D gene (6 bases). Per the germline V gene, CDR1 is SQVTM and CDR2 is ANQGSEA. V gave up 7 bases and J gave up 1 base, with 13 bases separating them. CDR3 length equals 13 residues. CDR3 nucleotide sequence: TGCAGCGCTACCCGGGACAAGAACACTGAAGCTTTCTTT. Encoded protein: CSATRDKNTEAFF. The variable domain in full, completed from reference TRBV29-1 and TRBJ1-1, reads SAVISQKPSRDICQRGTSLTIQCQVDSQVTMMFWYRQQPGQSLTLIATANQGSEATYESGFVIDKFPISRPNLTFSTLTVSNMSPEDSSIYLCSATRDKNTEAFFGQGTRLTVV.

The chain has TRBV5-1 and TRBJ2-7; D is perhaps TRBD1 (6 bases). This CDR3 has 14 residues. Trimming left V 0 bases short and J 8 bases short, with 15 bases between. Germline V CDR1 and CDR2: SGHRS, YFSETQ. The CDR3 protein is CASSLGERGSKQYF. CDR3 DNA: TGCGCCAGCAGCTTGGGTGAGAGGGGGTCGAAGCAGTACTTC.

This chain links TRBV5-1 with TRBJ1-3; D might be TRBD1 (6 bases). The CDR3 is 16 residues long. The V end lost 4 bases, the J end lost 3 bases, and 17 bases lay between the germline ends. Looked up from germline, CDR1 is SGHRS and CDR2 is YFSETQ. The CDR3 DNA sequence: TGCGCCAGCAGCCTGGGAGGGGGGGCTCTTGGAAACACCATATATTTT. As protein: CASSLGGGALGNTIYF.

The genes are TRBV19 and TRBJ1-4; 7 nucleotides agree with TRBD1. The CDR3 totals 15 residues. Unmatched junction bases numbered 7, after V lost 5 bases and J lost 4 bases. Germline V gene sequence: CDR1 LNHDA, CDR2 SQIVND (reference sequence). The CDR3 region is CASSPPGQNNEKLFF. The CDR3 DNA reads as TGTGCCAGTAGTCCCCCGGGACAGAATAATGAAAAACTGTTTTTT.

The chain joins TRBV5-6 to TRBJ2-1; 8 positions match TRBD2. This CDR3 comprises 14 residues. Germline-derived CDR1 and CDR2 are SGHDT and YYEEEE. The trim removed 6 bases at V and 6 bases at J, leaving 8 bases unmatched. The CDR3 loop reads CASTPAGASNEQFF. The CDR3 DNA follows: TGTGCCAGCACCCCAGCGGGGGCTTCCAATGAGCAGTTCTTC.

The V and J genes are TRBV5-4 and TRBJ1-1; 7 nucleotides align to TRBD1. There are 15 residues in the CDR3. J gave up 6 bases and V 0 bases, and 8 bases lay outside the gene matches. Germline CDR1 is SGHNT and CDR2 is YYREEE (reference sequence). The CDR3 DNA is TGTGCCAGCAGCTTGGGGACAGGCGTGGGCCCTGAAGCTTTCTTT. Residues: CASSLGTGVGPEAFF. Full variable domain (rest looked up from reference TRBV5-4 and TRBJ1-1): ETGVTQSPTHLIKTRGQQVTLRCSSQSGHNTVSWYQQALGQGPQFIFQYYREEENGRGNFPPRFSGLQFPNYSSELNVNALELDDSALYLCASSLGTGVGPEAFFGQGTRLTVV.

This chain links TRBV5-4 with TRBJ1-3; maybe TRBD1 (6 bases). V was clipped by 3 bases and J by 2 bases, with 9 bases between them. The germline V gene encodes CDR1 SGHNT and CDR2 YYREEE (reference sequence). This CDR3 has 14 residues. CDR3 residues: CASSSQGPGNTIYF. The CDR3 nucleotides read TGTGCCAGCAGCTCCCAGGGGCCTGGAAACACCATATATTTT. Using reference TRBV5-4 and TRBJ1-3 for the parts outside the CDR3, the full variable domain is ETGVTQSPTHLIKTRGQQVTLRCSSQSGHNTVSWYQQALGQGPQFIFQYYREEENGRGNFPPRFSGLQFPNYSSELNVNALELDDSALYLCASSSQGPGNTIYFGEGSWLTVV.

The chain recombines TRBV5-1 with TRBJ2-2, with D maybe TRBD1 (7 bases). From germline, CDR1 is SGHRS and CDR2 YFSETQ. This CDR3 is 15 amino acids long. V lost 0 bases to trimming and J lost 3 bases, with 9 bases between them. The DNA for the CDR3 is TGCGCCAGCAGCTTGGGCAGGGGGGACACCGGGGAGCTGTTTTTT. This encodes CASSLGRGDTGELFF.

The chain employs TRBV6-5 and TRBJ1-2; D is perhaps TRBD1 (6 bases). Germline V gives CDR1 MNHEY, CDR2 SVGAGI. V gave up 4 bases and J gave up 2 bases, with 11 bases separating them. This CDR3 comprises 14 residues. The CDR3 here is CASSSPGANYGYTF. Written as DNA, the CDR3 is TGTGCCAGCAGTTCACCAGGGGCGAACTATGGCTACACCTTC.

V usage is TRBV18 and J usage is TRBJ1-2; TRBD1 aligns across 7 bases. Germline V gives CDR1 KGHSH, CDR2 LQKENI. V lost 2 bases to trimming and J lost 0 bases; unmatched junction nucleotides: 9. CDR3 length equals 17 residues. The CDR3 DNA reads as TGTGCCAGCTCACCATCGTTTGGGACAGACACTAACTATGGCTACACCTTC. Protein product: CASSPSFGTDTNYGYTF.

The CDR3 is CASSSQGAGQPQHF. For the CDR3, the DNA is TGTGCCAGCAGTTCGCAGGGGGCCGGTCAGCCCCAGCATTTT. The V and J genes are TRBV7-6 and TRBJ1-5, with 8 bases lining up with TRBD1. V lost 6 bases to trimming and J lost 6 bases; unmatched junction nucleotides: 7. Germline V lookup: CDR1 SGHVS, CDR2 FNYEAQ. There are 14 residues in the CDR3.

The CDR3 sequence is CASIPSGGATGELFF. The DNA for the CDR3 is TGTGCCAGCATTCCTAGCGGGGGGGCAACCGGGGAGCTGTTTTTT. The chain has TRBV6-6 and TRBJ2-2, with 12 positions matching TRBD2. The J segment lost 5 bases and the V segment lost 7 bases, leaving 5 bases of the junction unmatched. The CDR3 is made up of 15 amino acids. Germline-derived CDR1 and CDR2 are MNHNY and SVGAGI (reference sequence).

The chain joins TRBV5-1 to TRBJ2-1; 9 bases map to TRBD1. The CDR3 contains 14 residues. CDR1 SGHRS and CDR2 YFSETQ come from the germline V gene. V trimming: 0 bases; J trimming: 7 bases; junction bases outside the gene matches: 2. The CDR3 DNA is TGCGCCAGCAGCTTGGACAGGGGGCAGAATGAGCAGTTCTTC. Translation: CASSLDRGQNEQFF.

The rearrangement joins TRBV6-6 to TRBJ1-1, with a weak D call TRBD1 (5 bases). Germline V gene sequence: CDR1 MNHNY, CDR2 SVGAGI (reference sequence). The length of the CDR3 is 11 residues. Here the CDR3 reads CATRAGAEAFF. CDR3 nucleotide sequence: TGTGCAACCAGGGCAGGAGCTGAAGCTTTCTTT.

The rearrangement joins TRBV27 to TRBJ1-1, with TRBD1 matching over 8 bases. Unmatched junction bases numbered 6, after V lost 4 bases and J lost 5 bases. This CDR3 contains 14 residues. CDR1 is MNHEY, CDR2 SMNVEV, per germline (reference sequence). In DNA, the CDR3 is TGTGCCAGCAGTTGGATCACAGGGGGAACTGAAGCTTTCTTT. Residues: CASSWITGGTEAFF.

The chain uses TRBV20-1 and TRBJ1-2; 7 bases align to TRBD1. V was pared by 6 bases and J by 7 bases, with 5 bases of the junction left unmatched. CDR1 is DFQATT, CDR2 SNEGSKA, per germline (reference sequence). The CDR3 is made up of 11 amino acids. CDR3 nucleotides: TGCAGTGCGCGACAGGGTCTTGGCTACACCTTC. This encodes CSARQGLGYTF.

There are a few counts of this clone. The CDR3 here is CASSRTGTYYNEQFF. The CDR3 DNA is TGCGCCAGCAGCCGCACTGGGACATATTACAATGAGCAGTTCTTC. This rearrangement joins TRBV5-1 to TRBJ2-1; possibly TRBD1 for D (6 bases). Germline V gene lookup returns CDR1 SGHRS and CDR2 YFSETQ. The CDR3 runs to 15 residues. V was cut by 4 bases and J by 4 bases, with 15 bases left in between.

The DNA for the CDR3 is TGTGCCAGTAGTGTCCCGGGACAGGTTAATTCACCCCTCCACTTT. It codes for CASSVPGQVNSPLHF. V is TRBV19 and J is TRBJ1-6; TRBD1 matches at 8 bases. Losses at the gene ends were 5 bases for V and 6 bases for J; bases not matched to a gene: 6. Germline CDR1 is LNHDA and CDR2 is SQIVND (reference sequence). The CDR3 runs to 15 residues.

CDR3 bases: TGCAGTGCTAGTGGGCTCCCTATGGGGGGGACCCAGTACTTC. It codes for CSASGLPMGGTQYF. The genes are TRBV20-1 and TRBJ2-5; TRBD2 is a possible D gene (6 bases). This CDR3 comprises 14 residues. V was trimmed by 3 bases and J by 7 bases, leaving 18 bases between them. The V gene's germline CDR1 is DFQATT and CDR2 SNEGSKA (reference sequence).

This clone has at least ten counts. The chain links TRBV3-1 (or the pseudogene TRBV3-2) to TRBJ2-5; 7 nucleotides agree with TRBD2. CDR1 and CDR2 (germline): LGHDT, YNNKEL (reference sequence). J was trimmed by 5 bases and V by 0 bases; bases with no gene match: 3. The CDR3 loop spans 14 amino acids. The CDR3 sequence: CASSQETSWETQYF. In DNA, the CDR3 is TGTGCCAGCAGCCAAGAGACTAGCTGGGAGACCCAGTACTTC.